The sequence of this TCR beta chain was determined in a study of beta chain features in type 1 diabetes. The V and J ends lost 4 bases and 8 bases respectively, with 8 bases between them. This CDR3 has 11 residues. The germline gives CDR1 ENHRY, CDR2 SYGVKD. The study reverse transcribed the entire isolated RNA, so it sequenced expressed TCRB transcripts. Naive, central memory and regulatory T cell samples yielded around 3.4 million reads on average. The data were produced by immunoSEQ multiplex PCR, yet TCRdb's version contains in-frame clones alone and is incomplete. The data hold under 400,000 clones, with about 12% observed a single time. A note on this clone: Its target is unknown.

Sorting gave populations that all exceeded 98% purity. Study outcomes and limitations: Naive, central memory and regulatory TCRB repertoires appeared more similar among patients than healthy donors. Significant though moderate, a shortening of TCRB CDR3s appeared in all four CD4+ subsets of Type 1 diabetes patients. VDJ junctions from patients with type 1 diabetes contained fewer insertions and more deletions.

This sequence was found in a woman between 18 and 30 years old with type 1 diabetes. The sample taken for sequencing was naive CD4+ T cells from blood. The rearrangement uses TRBV10-3 and TRBJ1-2; a possible D gene is TRBD1 (5 bases). The CDR3 here is CAISGGEGYTF. CDR3 coding DNA: TGTGCCATCAGTGGGGGGGAAGGCTACACCTTC.